These T cell receptor beta chains were read from a single sample in a study of long-term antiretroviral therapy in people with HIV. Measured with immunoSEQ multiplex PCR; TCRdb has only the in-frame clones, and not every one. The table records 25,000 to 30,000 clones, around four fifths of them present only once. This sample comprised unsorted PBMCs, obtained 2.9 years after starting antiretroviral therapy. Receptors were obtained from a man over 45 with HIV. CDR3s include the opening cysteine and the closing phenylalanine or tryptophan. The D gene is left open where the match is weak. Some rows have no size entry. The others give once, few or many, or a class for an expanded clone.

j_call d_call v_call clone_size cdr3_nt cdr3_aa
TRBJ1-2 - TRBV10-2 - TGCGCCAGCAGTGGTCCCATCCTAACCTCGAACTATGGCTACACCTTC CASSGPILTSNYGYTF
TRBJ2-5 TRBD1 TRBV7-9 - TGTGCCAGCAGCTCTAGTCGACAGGGGGCACTGTCCCAGTACTTC CASSSSRQGALSQYF
TRBJ1-5 - TRBV19 - TGTGCCAGTAGGGGGATAAGACTGGGCAATCAGCCCCAGCATTTT CASRGIRLGNQPQHF
TRBJ2-7 TRBD1 TRBV28 - TGTGCCAGCAGTTCACGTACAACAGGGGGCTACGAGCAGTACTTC CASSSRTTGGYEQYF
TRBJ2-7 TRBD2 TRBV7-9 - TGTGCCAGCAGGAGGGCGGGGGATTACGAGCAGTACTTC CASRRAGDYEQYF
TRBJ1-4 TRBD1 TRBV7-6 - TGTGCCAGCAGCTCGGACAGGACAATGAGAAGACTGTTTTTT CASSSDRTMRRLFF
TRBJ2-2 TRBD2 TRBV4-3 - TGCGCCAGCAGCCACCGGACTAGCGGGGCTTACACCGGGGAGCTGTTTTTT CASSHRTSGAYTGELFF
TRBJ1-2 - TRBV28 once TGTGCCAGCAGTTTAGGGCTGGGGGGGCGAGGTTCCTATGGCTACACCTTC CASSLGLGGRGSYGYTF
TRBJ2-7 - TRBV4-3 - TGCGCCAGCAGCTCTCCGGGTGGGGAGCAGTACTTC CASSSPGGEQYF
TRBJ2-7 - TRBV27 - TGTGCCAGCAGTTTAGGTCAACGCTACGAGCAGTACTTC CASSLGQRYEQYF
TRBJ2-5 - TRBV15 - TGTGCCACCAGCAGAGATGGGGGGGCCTTAGAGACCCAGTACTTC CATSRDGGALETQYF
TRBJ2-3 TRBD2 TRBV10-1 - TGCGCCAGCAGTGAGTCGGGGGGGACAGATACGCAGTATTTT CASSESGGTDTQYF
TRBJ2-6 TRBD2 TRBV10-2 - TGCGCCAGCTCAACCGGGACTACCTCTGGGGCCAACGTCCTGACTTTC CASSTGTTSGANVLTF